The 32 T cell receptor beta chains listed next were all sequenced from one sample in a study of CD8 T cells in ankylosing spondylitis. MiXCR, applied by TCRdb to the 5' RACE reads, yields one record per CDR3 protein. This sample has about 64,000 distinct CDR3 sequences, with 6.2% found just once. Sequenced sample: synovial fluid, either unsorted or a sorted T cell fraction (not recorded which). Every receptor here comes from a male donor with ankylosing spondylitis.

This clonotype has a count of ten or more. In DNA, the CDR3 is TGCAGCGCATCGTCGCGCGGGAGGTACGATGAGCAGTTCTTC. Encoded protein: CSASSRGRYDEQFF. This chain joins TRBV29-1 and TRBJ2-1; 8 nucleotides line up with TRBD2. Trimming removed 7 bases from V and 8 bases from J; junction bases left unmatched: 13. This CDR3 is built from 14 residues. Germline V gene data show CDR1 as SQVTM and CDR2 as ANQGSEA.

This clonotype was seen at least ten times. The chain carries TRBV12-3 or TRBV12-4 and TRBJ1-3, with unresolved D. The CDR3 is 10 residues long. With 6 bases removed from V and 5 bases from J, the gap between germline ends came to 2 bases. CDR3 sequence (DNA): TGTGCCAGCAGAAGAAACACCATATATTTT. This translates into CASRRNTIYF.

This clonotype was seen a handful of times. The CDR3 region has the DNA TGCAGTGCTAGAGTCCGGCTAGCGGGGGGACCTGAGCAGTTCTTC. Its protein product is CSARVRLAGGPEQFF. The chain employs TRBV20-1 and TRBJ2-1; 11 nucleotides match TRBD2. Germline V gives CDR1 DFQATT, CDR2 SNEGSKA (reference sequence). The CDR3 totals 15 residues. Germline trimming cut 1 base from V and 9 bases from J; bases unmatched to any gene: 8.

This clonotype occurred a few times. The rearrangement uses TRBV3-1 and TRBJ2-1; D tentatively reads TRBD1 or TRBD2 (7 bases each). The CDR3 runs to 14 residues. The germline V gene encodes CDR1 LGHDT and CDR2 YNNKEL (reference sequence). V dropped 8 bases and J dropped 9 bases, with 20 bases sitting between them. The CDR3 here is CASGDIGRGPEQFF. The DNA of the CDR3 is TGTGCCAGCGGGGATATAGGGAGGGGGCCTGAGCAGTTCTTC.

By proportion, this clonotype is medium-sized (0.01 to 0.1%). Written as DNA, the CDR3 is TGCGCCAGCAGCCAAGATTGGGGGGGACTAGCGGGGGTCGTGAGCTCCTACAATGAGCAGTTCTTC. Its protein is CASSQDWGGLAGVVSSYNEQFF. V usage is TRBV4-1 and J usage is TRBJ2-1, with 14 bases aligning to TRBD2. The CDR3 is made up of 22 amino acids. V lost 0 bases to trimming and J lost 0 bases; unmatched junction nucleotides: 13. Germline V lookup: CDR1 MGHRA, CDR2 YSYEKL.

This clonotype was seen ten or more times. The genes are TRBV7-2 and TRBJ2-1, with no clear D. The CDR3 is made up of 13 amino acids. Trimming removed 6 bases from V and 8 bases from J, with 14 bases in between. Germline assignment: CDR1 SGHTA and CDR2 FQGNSA. The CDR3 coding sequence is TGTGCCAGCAGTTTACAATATGGCGATGAGCAGTTCTTC. It yields the protein CASSLQYGDEQFF.

This clonotype has ten or more counts. The chain couples TRBV7-2 to TRBJ1-5; D unclear. Germline-derived CDR1 and CDR2 are SGHTA and FQGNSA. CDR3 length: 15 residues. Trimming shortened V by 1 base and J by 5 bases, and 12 bases separated the two germline ends. The CDR3 DNA follows: TGTGCCAGCAGCTTAGTTATGGCCCGAGATCAGCCCCAGCATTTT. This gives the protein CASSLVMARDQPQHF. Using reference TRBV7-2 and TRBJ1-5 for the parts outside the CDR3, the full variable domain is GAGVSQSPSNKVTEKGKDVELRCDPISGHTALYWYRQSLGQGLEFLIYFQGNSAPDKSGLPSDRFSAERTGGSVSTLTIQRTQQEDSAVYLCASSLVMARDQPQHFGDGTRLSIL.

The sample holds a few counts of this clonotype. V gene TRBV20-1 combines with J gene TRBJ2-2; D unclear. Per germline, CDR1 DFQATT and CDR2 SNEGSKA (reference sequence). The CDR3 consists of 16 residues. V shed 0 bases and J shed 2 bases, with 13 bases lying between them. The CDR3: CSARDRQAHNTGELFF. Written as DNA, the CDR3 is TGCAGTGCTAGAGATCGGCAAGCGCATAACACCGGGGAGCTGTTTTTT.

This clonotype was seen repeatedly, ten times or more. V is TRBV7-8 and J is TRBJ2-5; 11 bases are a match to TRBD2. V lost 6 bases, J lost 5 bases, and 8 bases stayed unmatched. The CDR3 consists of 15 residues. The V gene's germline CDR1 is SGHVS and CDR2 FQNEAQ. For the CDR3, the DNA is TGTGCCAGCAGTTTTAGCGGGAGGGCCGGGGAGACCCAGTACTTC. It is translated as CASSFSGRAGETQYF.

This clonotype appeared many times. The chain combines TRBV7-8 with TRBJ1-1; D gene uncertain. The germline gives CDR1 SGHVS, CDR2 FQNEAQ. Trimming left V 4 bases short and J 1 base short, with 10 bases between. The CDR3 is 14 amino acids. The CDR3: CASSYHTRNTEAFF. The DNA of the CDR3 is TGTGCCAGCAGCTACCACACGAGGAACACTGAAGCTTTCTTT.

This clonotype has just a few counts. V and J are TRBV20-1 and TRBJ1-2, with a possible D match to TRBD1 (5 bases). V was pared by 2 bases and J by 8 bases, with 12 bases between. Germline CDR1 reads DFQATT; CDR2 reads SNEGSKA (reference sequence). The CDR3 extends over 12 amino acids. CDR3 loop: CSARRGFEGYTF. In nucleotides, the CDR3 is TGCAGTGCTAGAAGGGGATTTGAGGGCTACACCTTC.

This clonotype was observed at least ten times. The V and J genes are TRBV10-1 and TRBJ2-3; weak D call: TRBD2 (6 bases). V lost 1 base, J lost 0 bases, and 11 bases lay in between. CDR1 is WNHNN and CDR2 is SYGVQD in the germline V gene (reference sequence). The CDR3 is made up of 16 amino acids. The DNA of the CDR3 is TGCGCCAGCAGTGAGTTGGAGGGAGCGAGCACAGATACGCAGTATTTT. Protein product: CASSELEGASTDTQYF.

Relative to its sample, this clonotype is medium-sized. The CDR3 loop is CASSPQESGNTDTQYF. The CDR3 DNA reads as TGCGCCAGCAGCCCGCAGGAGTCCGGGAACACAGATACGCAGTATTTT. This sequence joins TRBV5-1 and TRBJ2-3; maybe TRBD2 (5 bases). The CDR3 contains 16 residues. V was pared by 4 bases and J by 2 bases, with 17 bases between. From germline, CDR1 is SGHRS and CDR2 YFSETQ.

This clonotype has at least ten counts. V is TRBV7-8 and J is TRBJ2-7, with D possibly TRBD2 on 5 matching bases. Trimming stripped 4 bases from V and 5 bases from J, with 9 bases between. The CDR3 loop spans 12 amino acids. Germline V lookup: CDR1 SGHVS, CDR2 FQNEAQ. CDR3 DNA: TGTGCCAGCAGCTCGTCCGGGGACGAGCAGTACTTC. Translated, it gives CASSSSGDEQYF.

There are a few counts of this clonotype. This chain joins TRBV20-1 and TRBJ2-1; 8 bases align to TRBD2. This CDR3 has 15 amino acids. V dropped 7 bases and J dropped 2; count of bases not matched to a gene: 10. Germline V lookup: CDR1 DFQATT, CDR2 SNEGSKA (reference sequence). CDR3 sequence reads: CSGTGAGGPYNEQFF. CDR3 in DNA: TGCAGTGGCACGGGGGCGGGAGGCCCCTACAATGAGCAGTTCTTC.

The sample holds many counts of this clonotype. The chain employs TRBV29-1 and TRBJ2-1; TRBD1 might be the D (5 bases). V gave up 4 bases and J gave up 7 bases, with 14 bases separating them. The CDR3 extends over 13 amino acids. Looked up from germline, CDR1 is SQVTM and CDR2 is ANQGSEA. CDR3 bases: TGCAGCGTTGCCCAGGGCTCTTGGAATGAGCAGTTCTTC. It specifies CSVAQGSWNEQFF.

This clonotype has more than one count but fewer than ten. The chain combines TRBV20-1 with TRBJ1-1; tentatively, D is TRBD1 (6 bases). Trimming took 4 bases from V and 4 from J, leaving 13 bases between them. The CDR3 covers 13 residues. CDR1 is DFQATT, CDR2 SNEGSKA, per germline (reference sequence). The CDR3 bases are TGCAGTGCTAAGGACAGCGGGGGCACTGAAGCTTTCTTT. Its translation is CSAKDSGGTEAFF.

In its sample, this clonotype was seen many times. The chain recombines TRBV18 with TRBJ2-7; 7 bases are shared with TRBD1. Germline V gene data show CDR1 as KGHSH and CDR2 as LQKENI. CDR3 size: 13 residues. V lost 4 bases to trimming and J lost 6 bases; unmatched junction nucleotides: 6. The CDR3, as DNA: TGTGCCAGCTCACTGTCAGGGGGTAGCGAGCAGTACTTC. Encoded protein: CASSLSGGSEQYF.

In this sample, this clonotype turned up many times. In DNA, the CDR3 is TGTGCCAGCAGCCGAGGACTCAGCTCCTACGAGCAGTACTTC. Amino acid sequence: CASSRGLSSYEQYF. The gene calls are TRBV12-3 or TRBV12-4 and TRBJ2-7; weak D call: TRBD2 (5 bases). This CDR3 is built from 14 residues. With 6 bases removed from V and 0 bases from J, the gap between germline ends came to 12 bases.

This clonotype came up many times. The chain recombines TRBV7-2 with TRBJ1-3, with D unresolved. Germline CDR1 is SGHTA and CDR2 is FQGNSA. Trimming shortened V by 4 bases and J by 0 bases, and 10 bases separated the two germline ends. CDR3 length: 15 amino acids. The CDR3 region has the DNA TGTGCCAGCAGCTACGGACGAACCTCTGGAAACACCATATATTTT. This codes for CASSYGRTSGNTIYF.

This clonotype showed up many times. The gene calls are TRBV7-2 and TRBJ2-1; 10 positions match TRBD2. The CDR3 loop spans 14 amino acids. Trimming at V came to 5 bases and at J to 9 bases, leaving 7 bases not matched to a gene. The V gene's germline CDR1 is SGHTA and CDR2 FQGNSA. The CDR3 sequence is CASSPRTSGSEQFF. The DNA for the CDR3 is TGTGCCAGCAGCCCTCGGACTAGCGGAAGTGAGCAGTTCTTC.

This clonotype was seen repeatedly, ten times or more. This rearrangement joins TRBV7-8 to TRBJ2-2; D possibly corresponds to TRBD2 (6 bases). V was trimmed by 2 bases and J by 4 bases, leaving 8 bases between them. The CDR3 is 14 residues long. The germline V gene has CDR1 SGHVS and CDR2 FQNEAQ. Written as DNA, the CDR3 is TGTGCCAGCAGCTTACTGCGGGGCACCGGGGAGCTGTTTTTT. This translates into CASSLLRGTGELFF.

This clonotype occurred many times. The genes are TRBV5-8 and TRBJ2-3, with 11 positions matching TRBD1. This CDR3 is built from 15 residues. Germline CDR1 and CDR2: SGHTS and YDEGEE. With V trimmed by 4 bases and J by 4 bases, 5 bases remained unmatched. DNA of the CDR3: TGTGCCAGCAGCCCGGACAGGGGGCGGGCAGATACGCAGTATTTT. It is translated as CASSPDRGRADTQYF.

This chain uses TRBV11-2 with TRBJ1-2; 9 positions match TRBD1. Germline CDR1 is SGHAT and CDR2 is FQNNGV. V was pared by 0 bases and J by 8 bases, with 13 bases of the junction left unmatched. This CDR3 has 17 residues. The CDR3 DNA is TGTGCCAGCAGCTTAGATCCGACAGGGGGTCATCATTGGGGCTACACCTTC. As protein: CASSLDPTGGHHWGYTF.

This clonotype was observed a few times. One junction end does not reproduce the germline sequence, and a read error may be involved. The V call is TRBV14, the J call TRBJ2-1; 7 bases line up with TRBD2. Germline lookup yields CDR1 SGHDN and CDR2 FVKESK. The CDR3 spans 17 residues. For the CDR3, the DNA is TGTGTCAGCAGCCCTACCCCTAGCGGACCGTCCTACAATGAGCAGTTCTTC. Encoded protein: CVSSPTPSGPSYNEQFF.

The chain joins TRBV25-1 to TRBJ2-7; TRBD2 aligns across 10 bases. There are 18 residues in the CDR3. The V segment lost 3 bases and the J segment 1 base; nucleotides outside the gene matches: 12. Germline V gene data show CDR1 as MGHDK and CDR2 as SYGVNS. CDR3 sequence (DNA): TGTGCCAGCAGTGAGTCGTCTAGCGGGAGAGGATTGTCCTACGAGCAGTACTTC. Its translation is CASSESSSGRGLSYEQYF.

This clonotype has just a few counts. This chain uses TRBV6-5 with TRBJ2-5; D unclear. Trimming took off 0 bases at V and 5 bases at J, with 16 bases between the two ends. The CDR3 extends over 16 amino acids. Per germline, CDR1 MNHEY and CDR2 SVGAGI. This CDR3 reads CASSYSTSMYGETQYF. CDR3 nucleotides: TGTGCCAGCAGTTACTCCACCAGCATGTACGGGGAGACCCAGTACTTC.

This clonotype was counted ten times or more. The V and J genes are TRBV12-3 or TRBV12-4 and TRBJ2-1; D is unresolved. This CDR3 contains 14 residues. V was shortened by 6 bases and J by 8 bases, with 17 bases between the two germline ends. CDR3 amino acids: CASRERIGDDEQFF. CDR3 nucleotides: TGTGCCAGCAGAGAGCGAATTGGGGATGATGAGCAGTTCTTC.

Many counts were recorded for this clonotype. V and J are TRBV7-2 and TRBJ2-1, with TRBD2 matching over 11 bases. Trimming took 5 bases from V and 8 from J; bases not matched to a gene: 11. The germline V gene encodes CDR1 SGHTA and CDR2 FQGNSA. The CDR3 has 16 amino acids. The CDR3 DNA reads TGTGCCAGCAGCACGCGATTAGCGGGAGGGGCGGATGAGCAGTTCTTC. It yields the protein CASSTRLAGGADEQFF.

This clonotype was observed many times. The V gene is TRBV9, the J gene TRBJ2-1, with 9 positions matching TRBD2. CDR3 length equals 16 residues. Germline V CDR1 and CDR2: SGDLS, YYNGEE. Trimming removed 0 bases from V and 7 bases from J; junction bases left unmatched: 8. The CDR3 region has the DNA TGTGCCAGCAGCGTAGACCCTCTAGCGGGATGGAATGAGCAGTTCTTC. It specifies CASSVDPLAGWNEQFF.

Many counts were recorded for this clonotype. The chain carries TRBV20-1 and TRBJ1-1; 9 bases are a match to TRBD1. V trimming: 4 bases; J trimming: 3 bases; junction bases outside the gene matches: 12. The germline gives CDR1 DFQATT, CDR2 SNEGSKA (reference sequence). This CDR3 is 16 amino acids long. The chain's CDR3 is CSAIYRGRGLDTEAFF. DNA for the CDR3: TGCAGTGCTATTTACAGGGGGCGCGGGTTGGACACTGAAGCTTTCTTT.

This clonotype came up many times. The V gene is TRBV12-3 or TRBV12-4, the J gene TRBJ2-7, with TRBD2 matching over 10 bases. The CDR3 sequence is 14 residues long. V trimming: 6 bases; J trimming: 5 bases; junction bases outside the gene matches: 7. The CDR3 region is CASRLAGAGHEQYF. CDR3 nucleotides: TGTGCCAGCAGGCTAGCGGGGGCCGGGCACGAGCAGTACTTC.